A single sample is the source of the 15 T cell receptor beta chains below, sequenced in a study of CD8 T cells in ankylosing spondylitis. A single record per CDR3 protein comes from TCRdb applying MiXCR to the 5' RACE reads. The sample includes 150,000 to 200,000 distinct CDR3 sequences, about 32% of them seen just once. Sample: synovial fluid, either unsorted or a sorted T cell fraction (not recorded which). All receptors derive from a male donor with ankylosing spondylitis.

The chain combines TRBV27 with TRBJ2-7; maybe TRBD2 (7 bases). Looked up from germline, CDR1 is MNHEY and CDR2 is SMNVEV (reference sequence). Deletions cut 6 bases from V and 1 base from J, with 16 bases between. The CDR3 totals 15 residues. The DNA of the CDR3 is TGTGCCAGCAGACCTCGGGGGGCTCGATCCTACGAGCAGTACTTC. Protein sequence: CASRPRGARSYEQYF.

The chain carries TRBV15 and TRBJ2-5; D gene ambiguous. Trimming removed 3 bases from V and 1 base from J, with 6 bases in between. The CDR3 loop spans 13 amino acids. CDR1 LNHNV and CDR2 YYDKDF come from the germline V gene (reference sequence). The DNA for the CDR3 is TGTGCCACCAGCAGGGTCAGCCAAGAGACCCAGTACTTC. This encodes CATSRVSQETQYF.

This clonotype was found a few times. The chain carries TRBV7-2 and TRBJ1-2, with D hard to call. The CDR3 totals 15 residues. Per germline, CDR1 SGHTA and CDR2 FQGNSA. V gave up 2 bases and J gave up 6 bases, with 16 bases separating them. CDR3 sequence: CASSLWTSKGDGYTF. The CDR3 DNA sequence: TGTGCCAGCAGCTTATGGACGAGCAAGGGAGATGGCTACACCTTC.

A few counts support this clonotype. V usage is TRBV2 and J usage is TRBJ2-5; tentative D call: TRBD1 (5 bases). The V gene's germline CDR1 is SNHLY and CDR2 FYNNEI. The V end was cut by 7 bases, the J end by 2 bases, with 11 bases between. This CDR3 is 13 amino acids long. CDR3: CASNGRQQETQYF. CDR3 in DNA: TGTGCCAGCAACGGCAGACAGCAAGAGACCCAGTACTTC.

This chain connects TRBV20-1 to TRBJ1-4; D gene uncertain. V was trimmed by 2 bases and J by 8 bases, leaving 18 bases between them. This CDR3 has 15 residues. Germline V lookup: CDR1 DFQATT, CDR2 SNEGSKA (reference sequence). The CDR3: CSARPPPAVIEKLFF. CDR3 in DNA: TGCAGTGCTAGACCCCCACCGGCTGTGATAGAAAAACTGTTTTTT.

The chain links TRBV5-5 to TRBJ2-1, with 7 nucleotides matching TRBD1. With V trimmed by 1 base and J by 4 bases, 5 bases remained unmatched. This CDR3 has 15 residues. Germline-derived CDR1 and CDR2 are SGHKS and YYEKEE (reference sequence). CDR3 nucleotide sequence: TGTGCCAGCAGCTTGCGGGGACAGCAATACAATGAGCAGTTCTTC. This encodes CASSLRGQQYNEQFF.

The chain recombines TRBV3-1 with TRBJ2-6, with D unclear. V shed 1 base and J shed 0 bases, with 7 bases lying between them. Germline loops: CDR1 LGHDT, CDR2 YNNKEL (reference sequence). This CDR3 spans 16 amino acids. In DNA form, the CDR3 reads TGTGCCAGCAGCCAAGGTTGGGCCTCTGGGGCCAACGTCCTGACTTTC. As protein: CASSQGWASGANVLTF.

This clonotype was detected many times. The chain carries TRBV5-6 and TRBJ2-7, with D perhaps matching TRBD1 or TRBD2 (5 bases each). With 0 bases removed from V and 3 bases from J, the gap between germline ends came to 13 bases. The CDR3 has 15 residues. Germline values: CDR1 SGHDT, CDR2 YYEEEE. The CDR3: CASSLVGDPYYEQYF. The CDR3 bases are TGTGCCAGCAGCTTGGTGGGGGATCCCTACTACGAGCAGTACTTC.

CDR3 bases: TGTGCCAGCAGCTTATCATATCAGCCCCAGCATTTT. Translating it yields CASSLSYQPQHF. This chain uses TRBV7-2 with TRBJ1-5; D is uncertain. The germline CDR1 and CDR2 sequences are SGHTA and FQGNSA. The CDR3 sequence is 12 residues long. V gave up 2 bases and J gave up 5 bases, with 4 bases separating them.

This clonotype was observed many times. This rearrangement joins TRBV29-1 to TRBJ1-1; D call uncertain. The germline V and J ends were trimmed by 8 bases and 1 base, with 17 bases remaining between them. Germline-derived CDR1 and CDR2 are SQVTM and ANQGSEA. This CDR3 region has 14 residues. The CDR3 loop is CSYNAGGRNTEAFF. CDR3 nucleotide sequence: TGCAGCTACAACGCAGGCGGTAGGAACACTGAAGCTTTCTTT.

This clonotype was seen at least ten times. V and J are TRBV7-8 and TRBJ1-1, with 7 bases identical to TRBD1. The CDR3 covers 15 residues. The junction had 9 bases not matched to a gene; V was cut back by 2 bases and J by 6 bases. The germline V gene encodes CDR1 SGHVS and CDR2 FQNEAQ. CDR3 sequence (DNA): TGTGCCAGCAGCTTATTGTTCTTGGGGACAGCTGAAGCTTTCTTT. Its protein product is CASSLLFLGTAEAFF.

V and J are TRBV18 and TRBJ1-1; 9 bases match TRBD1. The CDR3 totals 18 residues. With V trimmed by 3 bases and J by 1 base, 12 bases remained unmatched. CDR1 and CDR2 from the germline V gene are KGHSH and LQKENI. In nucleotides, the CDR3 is TGTGCCAGCTCACCCAAGGACAGGGGCCCGCAGGGGAACACTGAAGCTTTCTTT. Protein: CASSPKDRGPQGNTEAFF.

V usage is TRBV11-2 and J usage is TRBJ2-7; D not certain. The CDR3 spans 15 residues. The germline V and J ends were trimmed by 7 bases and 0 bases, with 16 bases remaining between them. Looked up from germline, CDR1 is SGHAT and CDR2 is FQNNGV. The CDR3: CASTIAYGSSYEQYF. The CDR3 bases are TGTGCCAGCACCATAGCTTATGGGTCCTCCTACGAGCAGTACTTC.

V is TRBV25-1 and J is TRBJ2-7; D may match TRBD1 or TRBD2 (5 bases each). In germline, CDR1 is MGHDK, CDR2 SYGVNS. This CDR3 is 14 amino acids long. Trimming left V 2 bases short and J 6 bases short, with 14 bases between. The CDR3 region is CASSEARGAAEQYF. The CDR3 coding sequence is TGTGCCAGCAGTGAAGCTAGAGGGGCCGCCGAGCAGTACTTC.

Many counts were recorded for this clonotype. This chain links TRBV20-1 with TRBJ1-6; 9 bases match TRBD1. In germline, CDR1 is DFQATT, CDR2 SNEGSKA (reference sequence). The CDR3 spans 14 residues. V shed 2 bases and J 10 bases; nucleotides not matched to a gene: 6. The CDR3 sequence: CSARPGQGASPLHF. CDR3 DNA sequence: TGCAGTGCTAGACCGGGACAGGGCGCCTCACCCCTCCACTTT.